These T cell receptor beta chains were read from a single sample in a study of regulatory T cells in long-lasting Graves disease. A single record per CDR3 protein comes from TCRdb applying MiXCR to the multiplex PCR reads. The sample gives 300,000 to 350,000 distinct CDR3 sequences, about 20% of which show up once; less than 35% is in the top ten. The sequences come from peripheral blood mononuclear cells (PBMCs), collected when the disease was refractory, from a patient treated with antithyroid drugs. The source is a female donor with Graves disease. Each CDR3 is given with its conserved first and last residue. D genes are given only for firm matches. The size of a clone is reported for some rows only, either as once, few or many, or as a class for expanded clones.

>TRBV10-1|TRBJ1-1|NA|many
TGCGCCAGCAGTGACGACGGGGGCGACTCAATGAACACTGAAGCTTTCTTT
CASSDDGGDSMNTEAFF
>TRBV7-9|TRBJ2-7|TRBD1|NA
TGTGCCAGCAGCCCCCCGGGACAGGGGGCGAGTCGGCCCAGGGAGCAGTACTTC
CASSPPGQGASRPREQYF
>TRBV7-3|TRBJ2-1|TRBD1|few
TGTGCCAGCAGCCCCGGGACAGGGCAATTTCTCAATGAGCAGTTCTTC
CASSPGTGQFLNEQFF
>TRBV20-1|TRBJ1-2|NA|many
TGCAGTGCTAGAGATCTCCATAGGGGTCTTTATGGCTACACCTTC
CSARDLHRGLYGYTF
>TRBV30|TRBJ2-7|TRBD2|many
TGTGCCTGGGTAGCTAGCGGCTCCTACGAGCAGTACTTC
CAWVASGSYEQYF
>TRBV7-9|TRBJ1-6|TRBD1|few
TGTGCCAGCAGCGGGGACAGGAGCTCCTATAATTCACCCCTCCACTTT
CASSGDRSSYNSPLHF
>TRBV6-2/TRBV6-3|TRBJ2-7|NA|few
TGTGCCAGCAGTTATCCGGGGGTTTACGAGCAGTACTTC
CASSYPGVYEQYF
>TRBV30|TRBJ2-1|TRBD2|few
TGTGCCTGGAGTCAGGCCAGCGGGGGACCCCCTGAGCAGTTCTTC
CAWSQASGGPPEQFF
>TRBV20-1|TRBJ2-7|TRBD1|NA
TGCAGTGCTAGATTCCCCGGGACAGGGTACGGGCAGTACTTC
CSARFPGTGYGQYF
>TRBV13|TRBJ2-5|TRBD1|few
TGTGCCAGCAGCTCTGGGACAGCTCCTGGAGAGACCCAGTACTTC
CASSSGTAPGETQYF
>TRBV7-9|TRBJ2-7|NA|many
TGTGCCAGCAGCCGCCTGGGGTTGGCGCCGGGCGAGCAGTACTTC
CASSRLGLAPGEQYF
>TRBV19|TRBJ1-1|NA|NA
TGTGCCAGTAGTATAGATGCGACCCCGAACTCGAAAGCTTTCTTT
CASSIDATPNSKAFF
>TRBV12-3/TRBV12-4|TRBJ1-2|TRBD1|many
TGTGCCAGCACCCGCCGGACAGGGATTGGCTACACCTTC
CASTRRTGIGYTF
>TRBV12-3/TRBV12-4|TRBJ1-1|NA|many
TGTGCCAGCACCCGGGGACCGACGGGGAACACTGAAGCTTTCTTT
CASTRGPTGNTEAFF
>TRBV12-3/TRBV12-4|TRBJ2-5|NA|many
TGTGCCAGCAGTTTAGGGTCCGAGACCCAGTACTTC
CASSLGSETQYF
>TRBV5-6|TRBJ1-2|NA|many
TGTGCCAGCAGCGCGTACAGAGCTAACTATGGCTACACCTTC
CASSAYRANYGYTF
>TRBV12-3/TRBV12-4|TRBJ1-5|NA|many
TGTGCCAGCAGTTTCAGGAAAGGCAATCAGCCCCAGCATTTT
CASSFRKGNQPQHF
>TRBV18|TRBJ2-5|NA|NA
TGTGCCAGCTCACCCGGGTGGCTGAGAAAAGAGACCCAGTACTTC
CASSPGWLRKETQYF
>TRBV7-9|TRBJ2-5|NA|few
TGTGCCAGCAGCTTAAGTAAGGGACTGGTAGAGACCCGGTACTTC
CASSLSKGLVETRYF
>TRBV11-2|TRBJ2-7|NA|many
TGTGCCAGCAGCACAGGTATAAACTCCTACGAGCAGTACTTC
CASSTGINSYEQYF
>TRBV6-1|TRBJ1-2|NA|few
TGTGCCAGCAGACGGCCGGGAGTTTATGGCTACACCTTC
CASRRPGVYGYTF
>TRBV28|TRBJ1-2|TRBD1|many
TGTGCCAGCAGGGTAGGACAGGGGGCATTCGGCTACACCTTC
CASRVGQGAFGYTF
>TRBV7-2|TRBJ2-1|TRBD1|NA
TGTGCCAGCAGCTTCTCGACAGGGGGCACCTACAATGAGCAGTTCTTC
CASSFSTGGTYNEQFF
>TRBV7-2|TRBJ2-7|NA|many
TGTGCCAGCAGCTTAGGACAGTGGGACGAGCAGTACTTC
CASSLGQWDEQYF
>TRBV29-1|TRBJ1-1|NA|many
TGCAGCGTTTCACAGACTTCGAACACTGAAGCTTTCTTT
CSVSQTSNTEAFF
>TRBV12-3/TRBV12-4|TRBJ2-7|NA|many
TGTGCCAGCAGTTTAGACGTGGCAACATCCTACGAGCAGTACTTC
CASSLDVATSYEQYF
>TRBV13|TRBJ1-3|NA|NA
TGTGCCAGCAGCTTTGCTGAGGGGAGTGGAAACACCATATATTTT
CASSFAEGSGNTIYF
>TRBV28|TRBJ2-7|TRBD1|many
TGTGCCAGCAGGGGACAGGGATCCTACGAGCAGTACTTC
CASRGQGSYEQYF
>TRBV6-2/TRBV6-3|TRBJ1-2|NA|few
TGTGCCAGCAGTCCAGAAAGCGGCTATGTAAGCTACACCTTC
CASSPESGYVSYTF
>TRBV10-3|TRBJ1-5|TRBD1|NA
TGTGCCATCAGTGAGTCGATGACAGGGGCGAATAGCAATCAGCCCCAGCATTTT
CAISESMTGANSNQPQHF
>TRBV10-3|TRBJ2-7|TRBD1|many
TGTGCCATCAGTGACCCAGGACAGGGGATCTCCTACGAGCAGTACTTC
CAISDPGQGISYEQYF
>TRBV29-1|TRBJ1-2|NA|few
TGCAGCGTCGACGACCGCTATGGCTACACCTTC
CSVDDRYGYTF
>TRBV3-1|TRBJ1-2|NA|many
TGTGCCAGCAGCCAAGATGGCCGTAACTATGGCTACACCTTC
CASSQDGRNYGYTF
>TRBV6-2/TRBV6-3|TRBJ1-6|NA|NA
TGTGCCAGCAGTTACGGCGGCTCCGATAATTCACCCCTCCACTTT
CASSYGGSDNSPLHF
>TRBV5-1|TRBJ2-1|NA|NA
TGCGCCAGCAGCTGGACCGGGACGGTTTACAATGAGCAGTTCTTC
CASSWTGTVYNEQFF
>TRBV18|TRBJ2-7|TRBD1|many
TGTGCCAGCTCAGCCGGGACAGGACCCTACGAGCAGTACTTC
CASSAGTGPYEQYF
>TRBV19|TRBJ1-2|NA|few
TGTGCCAGTAGTCCCTTCGGCAGGAACTATGGCTACACCTTC
CASSPFGRNYGYTF
>TRBV20-1|TRBJ1-5|NA|many
TGCAGTGCTACCGGTGGAAGTCAGCCCCAGCATTTT
CSATGGSQPQHF
>TRBV28|TRBJ2-2|NA|few
TGTGCCAGCAGCGAAGAAGACAGGCGGTGGGGAATCGGGGAGCTGTTTTTT
CASSEEDRRWGIGELFF
>TRBV4-2|TRBJ1-5|NA|NA
TGTGCCAGCAGCCCGGACATGGACAGTAGCAATCAGCCCCAGCATTTT
CASSPDMDSSNQPQHF
>TRBV7-2|TRBJ2-4|NA|many
TGTGCCAGCAGCCGAGGACAAGCTCCGGGCCAAAACATTCAGTACTTC
CASSRGQAPGQNIQYF
>TRBV2|TRBJ1-3|NA|NA
TGTGCCAGCAGTGAATCGGCAGGGGCTGGAAACACCATATATTTT
CASSESAGAGNTIYF
>TRBV12-3/TRBV12-4|TRBJ1-4|NA|many
TGTGCCAGCAGTTTTAATGAAAAACTGTTTTTT
CASSFNEKLFF
>TRBV9|TRBJ2-5|NA|many
TGTGCCAGCAGCGTAGCGGCTCCGCCTCGGGTTCGGGAGACCCAGTACTTC
CASSVAAPPRVRETQYF
>TRBV19|TRBJ2-5|TRBD1|NA
TGTGCCTGTACCCCACGGACAGGGAGCACCCAGTACTTC
CACTPRTGSTQYF
>TRBV5-5|TRBJ1-6|TRBD1|NA
TGTGCCAGCAGCTTGGATCCGGACAGGGGTAATTCACCCCTCCACTTT
CASSLDPDRGNSPLHF
>TRBV7-9|TRBJ2-7|NA|many
TGTGCCAGCAGTTTAGTGGGTGAGCAGTACTTC
CASSLVGEQYF
>TRBV2|TRBJ1-5|NA|few
TGTGCCAGCAGCTTAGTTCGCGTCAGGGCGAGGAATCAGCCCCAGCATTTT
CASSLVRVRARNQPQHF
>TRBV20-1|TRBJ2-7|NA|NA
TGCAGTGCCGAGGCGGAGACTACCTCCTACGAGCAGTACTTC
CSAEAETTSYEQYF
>TRBV24-1|TRBJ2-5|NA|many
TGTGCCACCAGGGAAGGAGAGACCCAGTACTTC
CATREGETQYF
>TRBV7-2|TRBJ2-5|NA|many
TGTGCCAGCAGCTTAATGGGGCGTATTGGAGAGACCCAGTACTTC
CASSLMGRIGETQYF
>TRBV13|TRBJ2-7|TRBD2|NA
TGTGCCAGCAGCTTGGTCCTAGCGGGGGAGACCTACGAGCAGTACTTC
CASSLVLAGETYEQYF
>TRBV28|TRBJ1-5|TRBD1|many
TGTGCCAGCACCTCGGGACAGGCCATCAATCAGCCCCAGCATTTT
CASTSGQAINQPQHF
>TRBV9|TRBJ2-3|NA|NA
TGTGCCATGCACCCTCCCGACTTGGGGGCCCCCAGCACCTCTAGCACAGATACGCAGTATTTT
CAMHPPDLGAPSTSSTDTQYF
>TRBV2|TRBJ2-3|TRBD2|few
TGTGCCAGCAGTCTAGCGGGAAGGTCAGATACGCAGTATTTT
CASSLAGRSDTQYF
>TRBV11-2|TRBJ2-1|TRBD2|few
TGTGCCAGCAGCAACGCGGGGGATGAGCAGTTCTTC
CASSNAGDEQFF